The 10 T cell receptor beta chains below were found in one sample sequenced in a study of blood T cell dynamics during melanoma immunotherapy. Specified time point: pre-treatment baseline. Sequencing was performed with immunoSEQ multiplex PCR; in TCRdb, only in-frame clones are kept and a portion is missing. This repertoire shows about 8,500 clones, roughly 80% found once; its top ten account for 1% to 1.5%. Material: blood, obtained from a patient treated with checkpoint blockade. Receptors originate from a human donor with melanoma.

This clone has just a few counts. V is TRBV6-4 and J is TRBJ2-3, with 7 bases aligning to TRBD2. Germline loops: CDR1 MRHNA, CDR2 SNTAGT. The CDR3 is 15 amino acids. V gave up 0 bases and J gave up 6 bases; unmatched junction bases: 6. CDR3 sequence reads: CASSDSSSGGDTQYF. CDR3 coding DNA: TGTGCCAGCAGTGACTCGTCTAGCGGAGGGGATACGCAGTATTTT.

CDR3 in amino acids: CAWSVIWGNTGELFF. The DNA for the CDR3 is TGTGCCTGGAGTGTAATCTGGGGGAACACCGGGGAGCTGTTTTTT. The genes are TRBV30 and TRBJ2-2; D gene unclear. The CDR3 consists of 15 residues. Per the germline V gene, CDR1 is GTSNPN and CDR2 is SVGIG (reference sequence). V was trimmed by 0 bases and J by 1 base, leaving 9 bases between them.

This clone is a singleton in its sample. The gene calls are TRBV5-6 and TRBJ1-6, with D possibly TRBD1 on 5 matching bases. The V gene's germline CDR1 is SGHDT and CDR2 YYEEEE. The ends were cut back, 0 bases at V and 7 bases at J, with 11 bases in the middle. The CDR3 is made up of 15 amino acids. CDR3 nucleotide sequence: TGTGCCAGCAGCTTGGCGGCGGGGGGAAATTCACCCCTCCACTTT. It specifies CASSLAAGGNSPLHF.

This sequence joins TRBV5-3 and TRBJ2-2; 9 bases agree with TRBD1. TRBV5-3 carries the ORF label, with uncertain function. CDR3 size: 17 residues. Germline trimming cut 4 bases from V and 1 base from J; bases unmatched to any gene: 8. The CDR3 sequence is CARSANTGGGNTGELFF. CDR3 in DNA: TGTGCCAGAAGCGCGAATACAGGGGGCGGGAACACCGGGGAGCTGTTTTTT.

This chain links TRBV18 with TRBJ1-4; 8 positions agree with TRBD1. The CDR3 loop spans 14 amino acids. Germline values: CDR1 KGHSH, CDR2 LQKENI. The V gene end was trimmed by 4 bases and the J gene end by 8 bases; junction bases not matched to a gene: 6. The CDR3 sequence is CASSQDRVREKLFF. CDR3 nucleotide sequence: TGTGCCAGCTCACAGGACAGGGTTCGAGAAAAACTGTTTTTT. Full variable domain (missing parts from reference TRBV18 and TRBJ1-4): NAGVMQNPRHLVRRRGQEARLRCSPMKGHSHVYWYRQLPEEGLKFMVYLQKENIIDESGMPKERFSAEFPKEGPSILRIQQVVRGDSAAYFCASSQDRVREKLFFGSGTQLSVL.

V usage is TRBV4-1 and J usage is TRBJ2-7, with D maybe TRBD1 (6 bases). Trimming cost V 1 base and J 0 bases, with 16 bases left between them. CDR1 is MGHRA, CDR2 YSYEKL, per germline. This CDR3 has 17 residues. CDR3 residues: CASSQVAGTPSSYEQYF. The CDR3 DNA sequence: TGCGCCAGCAGCCAAGTCGCAGGGACACCAAGCTCCTACGAGCAGTACTTC.

The CDR3 DNA follows: TGCGCCAGCAGCCAAGATGGAAGGATATTTAATGAAAAACTGTTTTTT. It encodes CASSQDGRIFNEKLFF. This chain links TRBV4-1 with TRBJ1-4; D unclear. The V and J ends lost 0 bases and 4 bases respectively, with 12 bases between them. Germline V gene sequence: CDR1 MGHRA, CDR2 YSYEKL. The CDR3 covers 16 residues.

The chain uses TRBV19 and TRBJ2-3; 16 positions match TRBD2. Trimming cost V 5 bases and J 1 base; bases outside gene matches: 6. Germline-derived CDR1 and CDR2 are LNHDA and SQIVND (reference sequence). This CDR3 has 18 amino acids. The CDR3 DNA sequence: TGTGCCAGTAGTGTAGGGACTAGCGGGGGGGCCGGCACAGATACGCAGTATTTT. Translation: CASSVGTSGGAGTDTQYF.

V usage is TRBV5-1 and J usage is TRBJ2-7; D is ambiguous. The CDR3 runs 14 residues. Germline CDR1 SGHRS, CDR2 YFSETQ. V lost 0 bases to trimming and J lost 6 bases, with 13 bases between them. The CDR3 sequence is CASSLALDSTEQYF. The CDR3 bases are TGCGCCAGCAGCTTGGCCCTAGATTCGACCGAGCAGTACTTC.

This sequence joins TRBV5-4 and TRBJ2-2; D uncertain. CDR1 is SGHNT and CDR2 is YYREEE in the germline V gene (reference sequence). Trimming removed 4 bases from V and 0 bases from J, with 1 base in between. The CDR3 is 12 amino acids. CDR3 in amino acids: CASSTNTGELFF. CDR3 nucleotides: TGTGCCAGCAGCACGAACACCGGGGAGCTGTTTTTT.